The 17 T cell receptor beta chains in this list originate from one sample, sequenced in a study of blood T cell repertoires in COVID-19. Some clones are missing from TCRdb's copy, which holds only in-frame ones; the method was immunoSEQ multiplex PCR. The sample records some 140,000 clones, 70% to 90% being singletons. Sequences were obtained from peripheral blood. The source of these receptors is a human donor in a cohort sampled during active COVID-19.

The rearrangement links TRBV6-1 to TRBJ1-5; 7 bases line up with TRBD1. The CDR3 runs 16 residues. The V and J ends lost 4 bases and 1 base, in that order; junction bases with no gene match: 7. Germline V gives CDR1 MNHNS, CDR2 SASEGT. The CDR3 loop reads CASSALTGLSNQPQHF. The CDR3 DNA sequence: TGTGCCAGCAGTGCACTGACAGGGTTGAGCAATCAGCCCCAGCATTTT.

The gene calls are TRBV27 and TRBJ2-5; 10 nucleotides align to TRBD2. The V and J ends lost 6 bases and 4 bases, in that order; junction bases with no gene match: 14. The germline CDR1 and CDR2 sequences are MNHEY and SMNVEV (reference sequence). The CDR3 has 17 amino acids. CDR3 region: CASRSGSGGARGETQYF. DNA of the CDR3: TGTGCCAGCAGAAGTGGCAGCGGGGGGGCCCGGGGAGAGACCCAGTACTTC.

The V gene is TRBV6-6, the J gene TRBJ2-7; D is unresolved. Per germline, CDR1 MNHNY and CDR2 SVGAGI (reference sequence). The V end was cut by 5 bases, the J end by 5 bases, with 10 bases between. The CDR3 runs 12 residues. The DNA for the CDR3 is TGTGCCAGCAGTCAAACAACCCACGAGCAGTACTTC. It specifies CASSQTTHEQYF.

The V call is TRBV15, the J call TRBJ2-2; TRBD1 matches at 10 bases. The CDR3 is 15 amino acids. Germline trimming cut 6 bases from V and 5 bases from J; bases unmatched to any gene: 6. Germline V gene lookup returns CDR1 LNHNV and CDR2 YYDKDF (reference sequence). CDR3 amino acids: CATSSGQGSTGELFF. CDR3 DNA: TGTGCCACCAGTTCGGGACAGGGGTCGACCGGGGAGCTGTTTTTT.

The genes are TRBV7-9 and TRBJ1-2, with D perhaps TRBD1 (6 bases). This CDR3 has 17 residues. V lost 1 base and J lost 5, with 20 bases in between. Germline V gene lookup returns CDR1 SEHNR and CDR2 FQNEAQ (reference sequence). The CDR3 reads CASSLGDMGGRLYGYTF. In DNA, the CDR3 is TGTGCCAGCAGCTTAGGGGACATGGGGGGGCGTTTATATGGCTACACCTTC.

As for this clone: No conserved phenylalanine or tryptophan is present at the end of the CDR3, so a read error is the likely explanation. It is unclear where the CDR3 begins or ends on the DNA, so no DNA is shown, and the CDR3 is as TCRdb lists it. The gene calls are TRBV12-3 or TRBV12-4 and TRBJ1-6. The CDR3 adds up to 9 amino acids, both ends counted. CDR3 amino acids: CASSPPGGH.

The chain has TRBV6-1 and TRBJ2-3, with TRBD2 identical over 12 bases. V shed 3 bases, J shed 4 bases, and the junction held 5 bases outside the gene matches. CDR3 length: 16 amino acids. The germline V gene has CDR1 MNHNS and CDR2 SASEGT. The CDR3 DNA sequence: TGTGCCAGCAGTGACCCCCTAGCGGGGGGGCCAGATACGCAGTATTTT. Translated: CASSDPLAGGPDTQYF.

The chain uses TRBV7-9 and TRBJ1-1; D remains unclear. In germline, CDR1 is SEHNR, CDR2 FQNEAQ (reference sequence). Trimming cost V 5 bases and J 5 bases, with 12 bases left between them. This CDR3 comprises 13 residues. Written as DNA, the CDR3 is TGTGCCAGCAGCCTAGAACTTATGACTGAAGCTTTCTTT. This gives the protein CASSLELMTEAFF.

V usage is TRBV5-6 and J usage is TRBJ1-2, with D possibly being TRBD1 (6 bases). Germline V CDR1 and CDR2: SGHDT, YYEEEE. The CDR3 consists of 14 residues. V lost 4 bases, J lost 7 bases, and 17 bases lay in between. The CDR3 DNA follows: TGTGCCAGCAGCAACCAGGGAGGGGGAATTGGCTACACCTTC. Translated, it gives CASSNQGGGIGYTF.

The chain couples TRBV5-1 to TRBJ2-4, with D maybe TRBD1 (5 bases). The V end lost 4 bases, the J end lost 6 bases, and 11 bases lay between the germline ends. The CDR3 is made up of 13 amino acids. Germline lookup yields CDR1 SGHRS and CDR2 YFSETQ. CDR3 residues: CASSPGFLNIQYF. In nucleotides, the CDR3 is TGCGCCAGCAGCCCAGGGTTCCTAAACATTCAGTACTTC.

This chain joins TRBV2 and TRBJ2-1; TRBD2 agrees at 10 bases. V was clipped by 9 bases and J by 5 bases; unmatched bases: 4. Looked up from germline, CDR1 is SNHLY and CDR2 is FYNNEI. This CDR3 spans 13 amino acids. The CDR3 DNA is TGTGCCAGTAGCGGGGGGACGAACAATGAGCAGTTCTTC. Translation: CASSGGTNNEQFF. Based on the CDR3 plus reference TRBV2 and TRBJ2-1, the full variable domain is EPEVTQTPSHQVTQMGQEVILRCVPISNHLYFYWYRQILGQKVEFLVSFYNNEISEKSEIFDDQFSVERPDGSNFTLKIRSTKLEDSAMYFCASSGGTNNEQFFGPGTRLTVL.

CDR3 region: CAISPGQASSYNSPLHF. The CDR3 coding sequence is TGTGCCATCAGCCCGGGACAGGCCAGCTCCTATAATTCACCCCTCCACTTT. The chain combines TRBV10-3 with TRBJ1-6; 8 bases are a match to TRBD1. Losses at the gene ends were 6 bases for V and 0 bases for J; bases not matched to a gene: 7. Germline-derived CDR1 and CDR2 are ENHRY and SYGVKD. The CDR3 totals 17 residues.

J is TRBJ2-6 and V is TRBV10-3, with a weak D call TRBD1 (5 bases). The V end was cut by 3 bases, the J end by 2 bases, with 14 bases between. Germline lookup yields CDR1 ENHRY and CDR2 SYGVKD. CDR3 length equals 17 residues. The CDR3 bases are TGTGCCATCAGTGACGGCAGGGTGAACCCTGGGGCCAACGTCCTGACTTTC. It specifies CAISDGRVNPGANVLTF.

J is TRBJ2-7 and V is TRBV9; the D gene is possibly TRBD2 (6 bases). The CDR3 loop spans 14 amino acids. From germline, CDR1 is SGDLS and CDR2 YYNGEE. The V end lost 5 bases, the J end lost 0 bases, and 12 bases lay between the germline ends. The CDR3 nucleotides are TGTGCCAGCAGTCCTCGGGGGAGCTCCTACGAGCAGTACTTC. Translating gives CASSPRGSSYEQYF.

The CDR3 spells CASSGQGGNQPQHF. CDR3 nucleotide sequence: TGTGCCAGTAGTGGACAGGGGGGCAATCAGCCCCAGCATTTT. The rearrangement joins TRBV19 to TRBJ1-5; 10 nucleotides line up with TRBD1. The ends lost 5 bases at V and 2 bases at J; junction bases unmatched: 0. Germline V gene data show CDR1 as LNHDA and CDR2 as SQIVND (reference sequence). The CDR3 covers 14 residues. Based on the CDR3 plus reference TRBV19 and TRBJ1-5, the full variable domain is DGGITQSPKYLFRKEGQNVTLSCEQNLNHDAMYWYRQDPGQGLRLIYYSQIVNDFQKGDIAEGYSVSREKKESFPLTVTSAQKNPTAFYLCASSGQGGNQPQHFGDGTRLSIL.

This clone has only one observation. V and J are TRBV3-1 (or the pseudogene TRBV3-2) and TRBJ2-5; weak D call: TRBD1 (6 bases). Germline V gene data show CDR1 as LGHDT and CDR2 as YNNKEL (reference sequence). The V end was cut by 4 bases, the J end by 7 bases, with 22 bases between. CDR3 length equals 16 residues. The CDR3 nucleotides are TGTGCCAGCAGCCCGTTACAGGGAAGTAGCTCCCTGACCCAGTACTTC. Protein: CASSPLQGSSSLTQYF.

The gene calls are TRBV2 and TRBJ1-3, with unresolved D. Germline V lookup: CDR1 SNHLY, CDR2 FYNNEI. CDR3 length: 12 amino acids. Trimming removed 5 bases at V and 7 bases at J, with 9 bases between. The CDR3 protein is CASSYSLNTIYF. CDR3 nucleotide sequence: TGTGCCAGCAGTTACTCTCTGAACACCATATATTTT.